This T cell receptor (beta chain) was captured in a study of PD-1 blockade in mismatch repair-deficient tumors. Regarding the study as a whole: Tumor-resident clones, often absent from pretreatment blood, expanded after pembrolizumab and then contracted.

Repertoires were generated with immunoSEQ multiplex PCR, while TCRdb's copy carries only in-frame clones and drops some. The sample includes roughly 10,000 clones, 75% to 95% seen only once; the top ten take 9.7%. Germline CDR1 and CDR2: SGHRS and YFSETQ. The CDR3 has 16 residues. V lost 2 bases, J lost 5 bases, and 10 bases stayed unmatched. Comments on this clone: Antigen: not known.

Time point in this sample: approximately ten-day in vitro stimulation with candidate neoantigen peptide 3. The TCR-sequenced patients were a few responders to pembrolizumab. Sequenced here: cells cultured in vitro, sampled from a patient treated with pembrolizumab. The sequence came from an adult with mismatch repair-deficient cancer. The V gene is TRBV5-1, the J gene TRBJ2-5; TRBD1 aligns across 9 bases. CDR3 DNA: TGCGCCAGCAGCTTTGGACAGGGGCTAGGGGTGGAGACCCAGTACTTC. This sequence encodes CASSFGQGLGVETQYF. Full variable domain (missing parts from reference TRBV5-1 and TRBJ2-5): KAGVTQTPRYLIKTRGQQVTLSCSPISGHRSVSWYQQTPGQGLQFLFEYFSETQRNKGNFPGRFSGRQFSNSRSEMNVSTLELGDSALYLCASSFGQGLGVETQYFGPGTRLLVL.